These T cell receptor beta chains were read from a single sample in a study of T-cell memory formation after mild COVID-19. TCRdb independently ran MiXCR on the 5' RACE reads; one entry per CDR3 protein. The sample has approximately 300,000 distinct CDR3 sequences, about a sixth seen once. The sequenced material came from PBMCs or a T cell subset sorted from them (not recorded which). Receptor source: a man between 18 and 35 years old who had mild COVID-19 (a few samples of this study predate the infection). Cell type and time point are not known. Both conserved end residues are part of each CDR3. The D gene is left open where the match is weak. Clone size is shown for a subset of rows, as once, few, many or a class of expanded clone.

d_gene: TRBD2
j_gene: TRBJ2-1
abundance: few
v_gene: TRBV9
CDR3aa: CASSERGGHYNEQFF
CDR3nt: TGTGCCAGCAGCGAGCGGGGGGGACACTACAATGAGCAGTTCTTC

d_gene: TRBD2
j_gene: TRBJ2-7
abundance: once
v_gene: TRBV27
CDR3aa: CASSSNGLAGKVNVYEQYF
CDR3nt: TGTGCCAGCAGTTCGAACGGACTAGCGGGTAAGGTTAACGTCTACGAGCAGTACTTC

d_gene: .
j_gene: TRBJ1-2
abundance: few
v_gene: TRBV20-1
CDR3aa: CSASKGFDGYTF
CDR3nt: TGCAGTGCTAGTAAGGGCTTTGATGGCTACACCTTC

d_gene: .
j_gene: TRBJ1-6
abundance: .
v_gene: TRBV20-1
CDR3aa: CSALVDVNSPLHF
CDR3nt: TGCAGTGCCCTTGTGGACGTAAATTCACCCCTCCACTTT

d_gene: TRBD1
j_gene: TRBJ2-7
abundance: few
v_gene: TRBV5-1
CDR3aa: CASSLTQGIDEQYF
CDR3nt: TGCGCCAGCAGCTTGACACAGGGGATCGACGAGCAGTACTTC

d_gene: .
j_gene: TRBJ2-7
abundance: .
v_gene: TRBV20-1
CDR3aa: CGARAETSSSYEQYF
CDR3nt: TGCGGTGCTAGAGCGGAGACTAGTTCGTCCTACGAGCAGTACTTC

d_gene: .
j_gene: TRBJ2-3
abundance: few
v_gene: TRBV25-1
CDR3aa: CASRPAGATDTQYF
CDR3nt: TGTGCCAGCAGGCCCGCCGGGGCCACAGATACGCAGTATTTT

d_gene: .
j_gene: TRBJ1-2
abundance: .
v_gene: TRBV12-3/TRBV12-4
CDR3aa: CASSRDDYGYTF
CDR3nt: TGTGCCAGCAGTAGGGACGACTATGGCTACACCTTC

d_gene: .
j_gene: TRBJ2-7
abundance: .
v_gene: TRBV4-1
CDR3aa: CASSQAGVYEQYF
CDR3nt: TGCGCCAGCAGCCAAGCTGGGGTCTACGAGCAGTACTTC

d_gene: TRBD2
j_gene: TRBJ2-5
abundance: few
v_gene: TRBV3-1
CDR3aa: CASSQEQRGPPETQYF
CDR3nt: TGTGCCAGCAGCCAAGAGCAGCGGGGGCCCCCAGAGACCCAGTACTTC

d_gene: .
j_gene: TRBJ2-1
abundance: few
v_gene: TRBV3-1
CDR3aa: CASSPDVGWYNEQFF
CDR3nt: TGTGCCAGCAGCCCCGACGTAGGGTGGTACAATGAGCAGTTCTTC

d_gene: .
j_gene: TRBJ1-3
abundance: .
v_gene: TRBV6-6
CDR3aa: CASSLGTGNTIYF
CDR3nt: TGTGCCAGCAGTTTGGGGACTGGAAACACCATATATTTT

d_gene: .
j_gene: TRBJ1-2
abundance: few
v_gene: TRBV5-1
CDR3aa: CASSLGLSYYGYTF
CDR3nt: TGCGCCAGCAGCTTGGGACTATCGTACTATGGCTACACCTTC

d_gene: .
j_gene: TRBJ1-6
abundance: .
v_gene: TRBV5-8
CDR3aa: CASRDGDNSPLHF
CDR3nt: TGTGCCAGCCGGGACGGAGATAATTCACCCCTCCACTTT

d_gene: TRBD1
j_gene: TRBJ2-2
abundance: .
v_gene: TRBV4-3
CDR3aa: CASSKHGQGARELFF
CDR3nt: TGCGCCAGCAGCAAACACGGACAGGGGGCCCGGGAGCTGTTTTTT

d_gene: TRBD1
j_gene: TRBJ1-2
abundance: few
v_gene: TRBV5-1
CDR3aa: CASSPSLGGHYGYTF
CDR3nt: TGCGCCAGCAGCCCCTCCCTAGGGGGCCACTATGGCTACACCTTC

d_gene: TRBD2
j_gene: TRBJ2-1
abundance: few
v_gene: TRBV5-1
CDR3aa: CASSLGLAGAYNEQFF
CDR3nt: TGCGCCAGCAGCTTAGGACTAGCGGGGGCTTACAATGAGCAGTTCTTC

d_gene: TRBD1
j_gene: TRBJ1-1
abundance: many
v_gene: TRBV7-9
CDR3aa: CASSFGTGFLDTEAFF
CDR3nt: TGTGCCAGCAGCTTCGGGACAGGTTTCTTGGACACTGAAGCTTTCTTT

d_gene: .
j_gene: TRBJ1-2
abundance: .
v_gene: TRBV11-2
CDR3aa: CASSLPGFGYTF
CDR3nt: TGTGCCAGCAGCTTGCCTGGGTTTGGCTACACCTTC

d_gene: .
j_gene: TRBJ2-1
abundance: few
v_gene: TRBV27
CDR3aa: CATRDFKRDDEQFF
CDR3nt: TGTGCCACTCGGGACTTCAAGCGAGACGATGAGCAGTTCTTC

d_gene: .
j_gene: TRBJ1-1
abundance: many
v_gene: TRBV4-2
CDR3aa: CASSTSPGEVGDTEAFF
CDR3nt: TGTGCCAGCAGCACCTCCCCCGGGGAGGTTGGAGACACTGAAGCTTTCTTT

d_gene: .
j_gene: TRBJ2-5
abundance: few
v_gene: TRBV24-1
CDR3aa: CATSDPRETQYF
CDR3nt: TGTGCCACCAGTGACCCACGAGAGACCCAGTACTTC

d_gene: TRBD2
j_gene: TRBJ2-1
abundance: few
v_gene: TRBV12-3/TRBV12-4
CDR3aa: CASSTHLSGGHIYNEQFF
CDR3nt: TGTGCCAGCAGCACTCACCTTAGCGGGGGTCACATCTACAATGAGCAGTTCTTC

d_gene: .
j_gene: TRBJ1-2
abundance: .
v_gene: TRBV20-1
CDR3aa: CSASHWGTNYGYTF
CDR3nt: TGCAGTGCTAGCCACTGGGGTACTAACTATGGCTACACCTTC

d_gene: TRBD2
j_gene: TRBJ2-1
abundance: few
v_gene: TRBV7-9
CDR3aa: CASSAHRTSGDNEQFF
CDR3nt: TGTGCCAGCAGCGCCCACCGGACTAGCGGGGACAATGAGCAGTTCTTC

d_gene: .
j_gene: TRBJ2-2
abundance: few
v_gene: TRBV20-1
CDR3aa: CSASSSNTGELFF
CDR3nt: TGCAGTGCTAGTTCCTCGAACACCGGGGAGCTGTTTTTT